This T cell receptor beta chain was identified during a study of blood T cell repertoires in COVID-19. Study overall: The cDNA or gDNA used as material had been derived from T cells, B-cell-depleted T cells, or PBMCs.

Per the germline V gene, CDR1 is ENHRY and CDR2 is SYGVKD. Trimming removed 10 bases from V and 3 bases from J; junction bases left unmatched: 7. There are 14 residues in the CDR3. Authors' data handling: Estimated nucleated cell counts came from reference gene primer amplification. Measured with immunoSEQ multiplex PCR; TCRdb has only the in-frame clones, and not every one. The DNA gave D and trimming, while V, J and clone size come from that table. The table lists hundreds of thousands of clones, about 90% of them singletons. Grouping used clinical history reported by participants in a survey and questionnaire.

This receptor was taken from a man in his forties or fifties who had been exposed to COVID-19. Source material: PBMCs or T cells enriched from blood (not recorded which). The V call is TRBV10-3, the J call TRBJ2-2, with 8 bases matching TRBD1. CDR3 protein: CATQDREDTGELFF. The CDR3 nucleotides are TGTGCCACCCAGGACAGGGAGGACACCGGGGAGCTGTTTTTT.